This T cell receptor beta chain was identified during a study of blood T cell repertoires in COVID-19. Germline-derived CDR1 and CDR2 are SGHTA and FQGNSA. The CDR3 has 16 amino acids. The V end was cut by 5 bases, the J end by 3 bases, with 19 bases between. Data came from immunoSEQ multiplex PCR; TCRdb stores just in-frame clones and leaves some out. The sample holds roughly 120,000 clones, around 83% seen once. The TCR sequence derives from a woman aged 80 or older with COVID-19, enrolled during active disease. The chain couples TRBV7-2 to TRBJ2-5, with D possibly being TRBD2 (5 bases). Sequenced material: peripheral blood. The CDR3 is CASSQSLGRPKETQYF. In DNA form, the CDR3 reads TGTGCCAGCAGCCAATCTCTGGGGAGACCCAAAGAGACCCAGTACTTC. Based on the CDR3 plus reference TRBV7-2 and TRBJ2-5, the full variable domain is GAGVSQSPSNKVTEKGKDVELRCDPISGHTALYWYRQSLGQGLEFLIYFQGNSAPDKSGLPSDRFSAERTGGSVSTLTIQRTQQEDSAVYLCASSQSLGRPKETQYFGPGTRLLVL.